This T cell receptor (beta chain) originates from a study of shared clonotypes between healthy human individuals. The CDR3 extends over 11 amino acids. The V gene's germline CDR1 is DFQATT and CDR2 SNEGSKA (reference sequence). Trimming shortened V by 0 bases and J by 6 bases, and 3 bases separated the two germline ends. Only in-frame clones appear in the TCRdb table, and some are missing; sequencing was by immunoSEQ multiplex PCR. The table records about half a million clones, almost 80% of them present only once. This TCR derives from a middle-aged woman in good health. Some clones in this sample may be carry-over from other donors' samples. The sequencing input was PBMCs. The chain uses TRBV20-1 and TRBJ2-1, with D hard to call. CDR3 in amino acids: CSARDPNEQFF. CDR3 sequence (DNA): TGCAGTGCTAGAGATCCCAATGAGCAGTTCTTC.